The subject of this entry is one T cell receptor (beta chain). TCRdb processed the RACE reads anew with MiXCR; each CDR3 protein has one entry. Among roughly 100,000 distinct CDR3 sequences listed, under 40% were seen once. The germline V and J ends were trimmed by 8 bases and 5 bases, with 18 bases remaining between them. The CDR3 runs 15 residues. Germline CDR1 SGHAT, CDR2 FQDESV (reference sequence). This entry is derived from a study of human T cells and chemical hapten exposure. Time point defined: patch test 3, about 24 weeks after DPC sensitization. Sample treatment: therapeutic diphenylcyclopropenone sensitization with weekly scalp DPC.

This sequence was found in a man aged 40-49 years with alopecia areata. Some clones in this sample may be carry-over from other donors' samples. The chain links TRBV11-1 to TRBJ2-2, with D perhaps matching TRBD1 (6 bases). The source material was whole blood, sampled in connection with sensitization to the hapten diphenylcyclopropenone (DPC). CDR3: CASSGAQGRTGELFF. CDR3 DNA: TGTGCCAGCTCCGGGGCCCAGGGGCGAACCGGGGAGCTGTTTTTT.